A single sample gave rise to the 10 T cell receptor beta chains below, sequenced in a study of blood T cell repertoires in COVID-19. Assay used: immunoSEQ multiplex PCR; TCRdb lists only in-frame clones, some missing. The table includes about 230,000 clones, over 70% detected once. The source material was peripheral blood. These receptors all stem from a man in his forties or fifties with acute or convalescent COVID-19.

V and J are TRBV27 and TRBJ1-1, with 8 positions matching TRBD1. Germline CDR1 and CDR2: MNHEY and SMNVEV (reference sequence). J lost 1 base, V lost 7 bases, and 2 bases had no gene match. This CDR3 is built from 13 residues. CDR3: CASTGGTNTEAFF. The CDR3 region has the DNA TGTGCCAGCACAGGGGGCACGAACACTGAAGCTTTCTTT.

The chain has TRBV20-1 and TRBJ2-7; weak D call: TRBD2 (5 bases). The germline V and J ends were trimmed by 6 bases and 6 bases, with 12 bases remaining between them. Germline V gene lookup returns CDR1 DFQATT and CDR2 SNEGSKA (reference sequence). The CDR3 covers 11 residues. The CDR3 DNA reads as TGCAGTGCCGGAGGTCGGGGCGAGCAGTACTTC. This sequence encodes CSAGGRGEQYF.

With respect to this clone: Other DNA sequences in the same sample also yield this CDR3. The chain has TRBV20-1 and TRBJ1-2; D call uncertain. This CDR3 has 11 amino acids. CDR1 is DFQATT and CDR2 is SNEGSKA in the germline V gene (reference sequence). Deletions cut 4 bases from V and 2 bases from J, with 5 bases between. This CDR3 is CSATGNYGYTF. The CDR3 nucleotides read TGCAGTGCTACGGGGAACTATGGCTACACCTTC.

The chain combines TRBV11-2 with TRBJ1-5; D is ambiguous. This CDR3 has 14 amino acids. V dropped 6 bases and J dropped 1 base, with 10 bases sitting between them. From germline, CDR1 is SGHAT and CDR2 FQNNGV. The CDR3 loop reads CASSLLGSNQPQHF. The CDR3, as DNA: TGTGCCAGCAGTCTCCTAGGCAGCAATCAGCCCCAGCATTTT.

V and J are TRBV9 and TRBJ2-7, with D possibly matching TRBD1 (6 bases). This CDR3 spans 14 amino acids. CDR1 and CDR2 (germline): SGDLS, YYNGEE. V lost 4 bases to trimming and J lost 2 bases, with 13 bases between them. The CDR3 bases are TGTGCCAGCAGCCTACAGGGTGGACCCTACGAGCAGTACTTC. The encoded protein is CASSLQGGPYEQYF.

J is TRBJ1-2 and V is TRBV2; tentatively, D is TRBD1 (6 bases). Trimming took off 4 bases at V and 0 bases at J, with 9 bases between the two ends. CDR3 length: 14 residues. The germline CDR1 and CDR2 sequences are SNHLY and FYNNEI. CDR3 coding DNA: TGTGCCAGCAGTGGGGACACCTCTAACTATGGCTACACCTTC. Translation: CASSGDTSNYGYTF.

This chain uses TRBV7-2 with TRBJ1-2; 9 bases fit TRBD1. The CDR3 runs 15 residues. CDR1 and CDR2 from the germline V gene are SGHTA and FQGNSA. With V trimmed by 5 bases and J by 4 bases, 8 bases remained unmatched. CDR3 DNA: TGTGCCAGCAGCATAAGGACAGGGGAGGTCTATGGCTACACCTTC. Translating gives CASSIRTGEVYGYTF.

This chain uses TRBV6-5 with TRBJ1-6; TRBD1 aligns across 7 bases. Trimming cost V 5 bases and J 13 bases; bases outside gene matches: 8. Germline V gene lookup returns CDR1 MNHEY and CDR2 SVGAGI. The CDR3 length is 13 residues. The chain's CDR3 is CASSTEDRRPLHF. The CDR3 DNA sequence: TGTGCCAGCAGTACGGAGGACAGGAGGCCCCTCCACTTT.

The chain joins TRBV28 to TRBJ2-7; 9 bases line up with TRBD1. Trimming cost V 7 bases and J 2 bases; bases outside gene matches: 15. CDR3 length: 17 amino acids. Germline V CDR1 and CDR2: MDHEN, SYDVKM. In DNA, the CDR3 is TGTGCCAGCACCACATTGCTCCGACAGGGGGTGGCCTACGAGCAGTACTTC. It codes for CASTTLLRQGVAYEQYF.

This chain connects TRBV9 to TRBJ2-5; the D gene is possibly TRBD2 (5 bases). CDR1 and CDR2 from the germline V gene are SGDLS and YYNGEE. Trimming took 0 bases from V and 0 from J, leaving 9 bases between them. The CDR3 runs 15 residues. This chain's CDR3 is CASSVGAAYQETQYF. CDR3 nucleotide sequence: TGTGCCAGCAGCGTAGGAGCGGCGTACCAAGAGACCCAGTACTTC.